This entry lists 16 T cell receptor beta chains sequenced from one sample in a study of blood T cell repertoires in COVID-19 (TCRdb year 2020). Preparation of the library involved the immunoSEQ multiplex PCR assay. Entries here come from immuneACCESS through TCRdb and include only in-frame sequences with V and J called. Some clones fail to appear in such tables; in the studies checked, an unresolved V gene covers under half of the shortfall, and the cause of the remainder is unknown. In all, the sample holds 150,000 to 200,000 clones, and approximately 79% of those were seen once. The ten most abundant clones make up roughly 19% of the sample. Material: peripheral blood. These receptors were obtained from a woman older than 75 with acute or convalescent COVID-19.

The gene calls are TRBV4-2 and TRBJ2-5, with D perhaps TRBD2 (6 bases). The germline V gene encodes CDR1 LGHNA and CDR2 YNFKEQ. CDR3 size: 16 residues. V was pared by 5 bases and J by 1 base, with 17 bases between. The CDR3 loop is CASSFQRASGQETQYF. The DNA of the CDR3 is TGTGCCAGCAGCTTCCAGCGGGCGTCAGGCCAAGAGACCCAGTACTTC.

The count of this clone is one. The chain links TRBV11-2 to TRBJ2-7; TRBD2 matches 8 bases. This CDR3 spans 18 amino acids. CDR1 is SGHAT, CDR2 FQNNGV, per germline. V dropped 0 bases and J dropped 3; count of bases not matched to a gene: 13. DNA of the CDR3: TGTGCCAGCAGCTTAGACTCGAATCCGGGACTAGGGGACTACGAGCAGTACTTC. Encoded protein: CASSLDSNPGLGDYEQYF.

V gene TRBV5-1 combines with J gene TRBJ2-4, with no clear D. The CDR3 spans 13 residues. Germline CDR1 and CDR2: SGHRS and YFSETQ. Trimming took 1 base from V and 1 from J, leaving 3 bases between them. CDR3 sequence: CASSLQAKNIQYF. As DNA, the CDR3 is TGCGCCAGCAGCTTGCAGGCCAAAAACATTCAGTACTTC.

The chain is built from TRBV5-4 and TRBJ1-2; 8 nucleotides align to TRBD1. There are 16 residues in the CDR3. Germline-derived CDR1 and CDR2 are SGHNT and YYREEE (reference sequence). J lost 4 bases, V lost 3 bases, and 11 bases had no gene match. This CDR3 is CASSYTTGAIVYGYTF. As DNA, the CDR3 is TGTGCCAGCAGCTATACGACAGGGGCGATCGTCTATGGCTACACCTTC.

The rearrangement joins TRBV7-9 to TRBJ1-2; 7 nucleotides match TRBD1. Germline lookup yields CDR1 SEHNR and CDR2 FQNEAQ (reference sequence). The CDR3 is 15 residues long. Germline trimming cut 3 bases from V and 6 bases from J; bases unmatched to any gene: 10. The CDR3, as DNA: TGTGCCAGCAGCTTGGAGGGGCCAACAGGGGATGGCTACACCTTC. As protein: CASSLEGPTGDGYTF.

The chain carries TRBV5-1 and TRBJ1-2, with a possible D match to TRBD1 (5 bases). Germline CDR1 and CDR2: SGHRS and YFSETQ. This CDR3 region has 14 residues. The V gene lost 0 bases and the J gene lost 3 bases, with 9 bases spanning the gap. For the CDR3, the DNA is TGCGCCAGCAGCTTGGATCAGGGTTACTATGGCTACACCTTC. This translates into CASSLDQGYYGYTF.

In its sample, this clone was seen a few times. V usage is TRBV11-2 and J usage is TRBJ2-3; 7 bases are a match to TRBD2. The CDR3 extends over 14 amino acids. Germline V gene data show CDR1 as SGHAT and CDR2 as FQNNGV. V gave up 1 base and J gave up 3 bases; unmatched junction bases: 1. The CDR3 protein is CASSLVLATDTQYF. Written as DNA, the CDR3 is TGTGCCAGCAGCTTAGTACTAGCGACAGATACGCAGTATTTT.

This chain uses TRBV3-1 (or the pseudogene TRBV3-2) with TRBJ2-7, with 11 nucleotides matching TRBD1. Germline V gives CDR1 LGHDT, CDR2 YNNKEL (reference sequence). V lost 1 base and J lost 2; bases outside the gene matches: 1. This CDR3 contains 15 residues. CDR3 amino acids: CASSQVGQGAYEQYF. The CDR3 DNA sequence: TGTGCCAGCAGCCAAGTGGGACAGGGGGCCTACGAGCAGTACTTC.

This clone was observed a few times. V is TRBV3-1 (or the pseudogene TRBV3-2) and J is TRBJ2-7; 10 bases are a match to TRBD2. The CDR3 is 15 residues long. Germline CDR1 LGHDT, CDR2 YNNKEL (reference sequence). Unmatched junction bases numbered 2, after V lost 1 base and J lost 2 bases. CDR3 sequence reads: CASSQVAGGPYEQYF. The DNA of the CDR3 is TGTGCCAGCAGCCAAGTAGCGGGGGGCCCCTACGAGCAGTACTTC.

This chain connects TRBV27 to TRBJ2-3; maybe TRBD1 (6 bases). The germline V gene encodes CDR1 MNHEY and CDR2 SMNVEV (reference sequence). V lost 6 bases and J 0 bases, leaving 16 bases between the germline ends. The CDR3 is 16 amino acids. CDR3 nucleotides: TGTGCCAGCAGGCAAAAAACAGGGTTTAGCACAGATACGCAGTATTTT. Its protein product is CASRQKTGFSTDTQYF.

V and J are TRBV5-1 and TRBJ1-1; D gene ambiguous. CDR1 is SGHRS and CDR2 is YFSETQ in the germline V gene. The CDR3 has 16 amino acids. Trimming took 0 bases from V and 0 from J, leaving 12 bases between them. Written as DNA, the CDR3 is TGCGCCAGCAGCTTGGCCTTTGACTTCATGAACACTGAAGCTTTCTTT. Translating it yields CASSLAFDFMNTEAFF.

V and J are TRBV5-1 and TRBJ1-1; D is possibly TRBD1 (5 bases). The CDR3 is made up of 15 amino acids. The germline CDR1 and CDR2 sequences are SGHRS and YFSETQ. V lost 3 bases and J 3 bases, leaving 15 bases between the germline ends. The CDR3 loop reads CASSYDGRADTEAFF. CDR3 nucleotides: TGCGCCAGCAGCTACGACGGCAGGGCGGACACTGAAGCTTTCTTT.

The chain is built from TRBV6-5 and TRBJ1-2, with a possible D match to TRBD1 (6 bases). Trimming took 6 bases from V and 9 from J, leaving 17 bases between them. The germline gives CDR1 MNHEY, CDR2 SVGAGI. The CDR3 loop spans 13 amino acids. CDR3 protein: CASSTPLRGSYTF. In nucleotides, the CDR3 is TGTGCCAGCAGCACCCCCCTCAGGGGAAGCTACACCTTC.

The gene calls are TRBV7-3 and TRBJ1-2, with D perhaps matching TRBD1 (5 bases). The V gene's germline CDR1 is SGHTA and CDR2 FQGTGA. Trimming cost V 0 bases and J 3 bases, with 17 bases left between them. CDR3 size: 17 residues. As DNA, the CDR3 is TGTGCCAGCAGCTTAACGGGTACAGCAGGGCGGTACTATGGCTACACCTTC. It specifies CASSLTGTAGRYYGYTF.

The rearrangement uses TRBV6-4 and TRBJ2-1; TRBD1 aligns across 8 bases. CDR1 is MRHNA, CDR2 SNTAGT, per germline. With 3 bases clipped from V and 4 bases from J, the junction kept 2 bases outside the gene matches. This CDR3 has 14 residues. The CDR3 loop reads CASSEGQGYNEQFF. CDR3 bases: TGTGCCAGCAGTGAAGGACAGGGATACAATGAGCAGTTCTTC.

The rearrangement joins TRBV10-3 to TRBJ1-5, with unresolved D. Germline V CDR1 and CDR2: ENHRY, SYGVKD. V was cut by 6 bases and J by 0 bases, with 9 bases left in between. The CDR3 totals 14 residues. The CDR3 protein is CAISDQVSNQPQHF. In nucleotides, the CDR3 is TGTGCCATCAGCGACCAGGTTAGCAATCAGCCCCAGCATTTT.